Listed below are T cell receptor beta chains from one sample, sequenced in a study of spatial heterogeneity in lung cancer. TCRdb re-called the 5' RACE reads with MiXCR, one entry per CDR3 protein. The sample yields about 82,000 distinct CDR3 sequences, around 12% seen once. The sequencing here drew on PBMCs, taken at surgery. Receptors were obtained from a male donor with early-stage non-small cell lung cancer. CDR3s include the opening cysteine and the closing phenylalanine or tryptophan. The order of the fields is V gene, clone size, J gene, D gene, CDR3 protein, CDR3 DNA. The D gene is left open where the match is weak. A row's size may be missing; if present it is once, few, many or a size class.

TRBV24-1	few	TRBJ2-3	.	CATSDFGPPLAESTDTQYF	TGTGCCACCAGTGATTTTGGCCCTCCACTAGCAGAGTCCACAGATACGCAGTATTTT
TRBV30	many	TRBJ2-1	.	CAWSLLSSSYNEQFF	TGTGCCTGGAGCCTCTTATCGAGCTCCTACAATGAGCAGTTCTTC
TRBV29-1	.	TRBJ2-1	.	CSVTGSSYNEQFF	TGCAGCGTGACAGGTTCTTCCTACAATGAGCAGTTCTTC
TRBV7-9	.	TRBJ2-2	.	CASSFGGNTGELFF	TGTGCCAGCAGCTTTGGCGGGAACACCGGGGAGCTGTTTTTT
TRBV19	few	TRBJ2-5	.	CASSSGKETQYF	TGTGCCAGTAGTTCTGGAAAAGAGACCCAGTACTTC
TRBV21-1	few	TRBJ1-1	.	CASSDPGGANTEAFF	TGTGCCAGCAGCGATCCCGGGGGGGCCAACACTGAAGCTTTCTTT
TRBV10-3	.	TRBJ1-1	.	CAIEPDSGGTEAFF	TGTGCCATCGAGCCCGACAGCGGGGGCACTGAAGCTTTCTTT
TRBV9	.	TRBJ2-3	.	CASSVGRGRGDTQYF	TGTGCCAGCAGCGTAGGGCGGGGCCGGGGAGATACGCAGTATTTT
TRBV10-3	.	TRBJ2-1	.	CAISEREGDGEQFF	TGTGCCATCAGTGAGCGGGAAGGCGACGGTGAGCAGTTCTTC
TRBV7-3	few	TRBJ2-3	TRBD1	CASSPGTDLYTDTQYF	TGTGCCAGCAGCCCAGGGACAGACCTATACACAGATACGCAGTATTTT
TRBV10-3	few	TRBJ2-5	TRBD2	CAISEPPTSAKETQYF	TGTGCCATCAGTGAGCCCCCGACTAGCGCTAAAGAGACCCAGTACTTC
TRBV5-1	few	TRBJ2-7	.	CASSLGDTTYEQYF	TGCGCCAGCAGCTTGGGGGACACTACCTACGAGCAGTACTTC
TRBV7-8	.	TRBJ2-3	.	CASSPRGGRTDTQYF	TGTGCCAGCAGCCCAAGGGGGGGTCGCACAGATACGCAGTATTTT
TRBV5-1	.	TRBJ2-1	.	CASNPAASSYNEQFF	TGCGCCAGCAATCCAGCGGCCTCCTCCTACAATGAGCAGTTCTTC
TRBV11-2	few	TRBJ2-5	.	CASSLVWTEETQYF	TGTGCCAGCAGCTTAGTTTGGACAGAAGAGACCCAGTACTTC
TRBV2	.	TRBJ1-1	.	CASSEVGWEAFF	TGTGCCAGCAGTGAAGTGGGGTGGGAAGCTTTCTTT
TRBV7-3	.	TRBJ1-1	TRBD1	CASSPTRGSTEAFF	TGTGCCAGCAGCCCAACCAGGGGGAGCACTGAAGCTTTCTTT
TRBV19	few	TRBJ2-1	TRBD2	CASSKLAGGPSYNEQFF	TGTGCCAGTAGTAAACTAGCGGGAGGGCCGTCCTACAATGAGCAGTTCTTC
TRBV3-1	few	TRBJ2-7	.	CASSQDWDGTPYEQYF	TGTGCCAGCAGCCAAGACTGGGACGGGACCCCCTACGAGCAGTACTTC
TRBV30	.	TRBJ1-1	TRBD1	CAWTMTGWNTEAFF	TGTGCCTGGACCATGACAGGGTGGAACACTGAAGCTTTCTTT
TRBV3-1	few	TRBJ1-1	.	CASARDPMNTEAFF	TGTGCCAGCGCGCGGGACCCCATGAACACTGAAGCTTTCTTT
TRBV6-6	.	TRBJ2-4	.	CATQGSKNIQYF	TGTGCCACGCAGGGAAGCAAAAACATTCAGTACTTC
TRBV2	.	TRBJ2-7	.	CASSDVGTVGNEQYF	TGTGCCAGCAGTGACGTGGGGACGGTCGGGAACGAGCAGTACTTC
TRBV9	.	TRBJ2-1	TRBD2	CASSEQTSENEQFF	TGTGCCAGCAGCGAGCAGACTAGCGAAAATGAGCAGTTCTTC
TRBV20-1	many	TRBJ2-5	TRBD1	CSARDPGQGTGETQYF	TGCAGTGCTAGAGATCCCGGACAGGGGACAGGAGAGACCCAGTACTTC
TRBV20-1	.	TRBJ2-5	TRBD2	CSASTGTSVYQETQYF	TGCAGTGCTTCTACCGGGACTAGCGTGTACCAAGAGACCCAGTACTTC
TRBV29-1	few	TRBJ1-4	TRBD1	CSVTTGTGDEKLFF	TGCAGCGTTACTACCGGGACAGGGGATGAAAAACTGTTTTTT
TRBV11-2	.	TRBJ2-2	.	CASSQKLNTGELFF	TGTGCCAGCAGCCAAAAACTGAACACCGGGGAGCTGTTTTTT
TRBV20-1	.	TRBJ1-5	.	CSAREGFPPTYQPQHF	TGCAGTGCTAGAGAAGGGTTTCCACCCACCTATCAGCCCCAGCATTTT
TRBV2	few	TRBJ2-3	TRBD2	CASSETGLAGGPDTQYF	TGTGCCAGCAGTGAAACGGGACTAGCGGGAGGGCCAGATACGCAGTATTTT
TRBV6-2/TRBV6-3	.	TRBJ1-5	TRBD1	CASSYYVTGGLSNQPQHF	TGTGCCAGCAGTTACTACGTGACAGGGGGACTTAGCAATCAGCCCCAGCATTTT
TRBV27	.	TRBJ2-1	TRBD2	CASSYSGVYNEQFF	TGTGCCAGCAGCTATAGCGGGGTCTACAATGAGCAGTTCTTC
TRBV7-9	few	TRBJ2-7	.	CASSYGKAGPYEQYF	TGTGCCAGCAGCTACGGGAAGGCAGGACCCTACGAGCAGTACTTC
TRBV19	.	TRBJ1-2	TRBD1	CASSIETGQGNYGYTF	TGTGCCAGTAGTATAGAGACCGGACAGGGTAACTATGGCTACACCTTC
TRBV24-1	medium-sized	TRBJ2-1	.	CATSDPNHNEQFF	TGTGCCACCAGTGACCCAAACCACAATGAGCAGTTCTTC
TRBV7-6	few	TRBJ2-5	.	CASSLGVRSALETQYF	TGTGCCAGCAGCTTAGGGGTTAGGAGTGCGTTAGAGACCCAGTACTTC
TRBV15	many	TRBJ2-1	.	CATSSPLDGPKIDEQFF	TGTGCCACCAGCTCTCCCCTCGACGGCCCCAAGATCGATGAGCAGTTCTTC
TRBV29-1	few	TRBJ1-1	.	CSVQGAEAFF	TGCAGCGTACAGGGTGCTGAAGCTTTCTTT
TRBV10-3	few	TRBJ2-3	.	CAISTSSEDTQYF	TGTGCCATCAGTACGTCTAGCGAAGATACGCAGTATTTT